These T cell receptor beta chains were read from a single sample in a study of cytomegalovirus exposure and HLA in healthy donors. The method was immunoSEQ multiplex PCR; TCRdb's version includes in-frame clones alone and lacks a portion of them. The table shows about 140,000 clones, with roughly 81% occurring only once. The sample taken for sequencing was PBMCs. The receptor source for this set is a female donor in good health and CMV-seronegative. Both conserved end residues are part of each CDR3. A D gene is named only where the DNA matches it firmly. Only some rows state a clone size, as once, few, many or a class for expanded clones.

>.|TRBD1|TRBV15|TRBJ1-5
CATSHRGGQPQHF
TGTGCCACCAGCCACAGGGGGGGTCAGCCCCAGCATTTT
>few|TRBD1|TRBV4-1|TRBJ1-4
CASTEGAVSEKLFF
TGCGCCAGCACGGAGGGGGCAGTAAGTGAAAAACTGTTTTTT
>.|TRBD1|TRBV29-1|TRBJ2-7
CSARTGSSYEQYF
TGCAGCGCCCGGACAGGGAGCTCCTACGAGCAGTACTTC
>.|.|TRBV28|TRBJ1-5
CASSQVDQPQHF
TGTGCCAGCAGTCAGGTGGATCAGCCCCAGCATTTT
>.|.|TRBV6-5|TRBJ1-4
CASSRDEKLFF
TGTGCCAGCAGCAGGGATGAAAAACTGTTTTTT
>.|TRBD2|TRBV27|TRBJ2-2
CASSPEPGLAGDTGELFF
TGTGCCAGCAGTCCCGAGCCCGGACTAGCGGGAGACACCGGGGAGCTGTTTTTT
>.|TRBD2|TRBV5-5|TRBJ2-1
CASSSGLAGWGIF
TGTGCCAGCAGCTCAGGACTAGCGGGTTGGGGGATCTTC
>.|TRBD1|TRBV7-8|TRBJ2-7
CASSLLQGAYEQYF
TGTGCCAGCAGCTTATTACAGGGGGCGTATGAGCAGTACTTC
>.|.|TRBV6-5|TRBJ1-4
CASSSSWDNVGKLFF
TGTGCCAGCAGTTCCTCTTGGGACAACGTAGGAAAACTGTTTTTT
>once|.|TRBV6-6|TRBJ2-7
CASSRPGTLQCEQYF
TGTGCCAGCAGTCGCCCCGGGACTCTTCAATGCGAGCAGTACTTC
>.|.|TRBV11-3|TRBJ1-6
CASSLEGQNSPLHF
TGTGCCAGCAGCTTAGAGGGGCAGAATTCACCCCTCCACTTT
>.|.|TRBV7-8|TRBJ2-2
CASSTDNPAGELFF
TGTGCCAGCAGCACAGACAACCCAGCCGGGGAGCTGTTTTTT
>.|.|TRBV28|TRBJ2-1
CASSLPADEQFF
TGTGCCAGCAGTTTGCCCGCGGATGAGCAGTTCTTC
>.|TRBD1|TRBV9|TRBJ1-2
CASSERPGQLNYGYTF
TGTGCCAGCAGCGAGCGACCGGGACAGCTAAACTATGGCTACACCTTC
>.|.|TRBV5-1|TRBJ2-7
CASSLYSTGSYEQYF
TGCGCCAGCAGCTTATACTCCACGGGCTCCTACGAGCAGTACTTC